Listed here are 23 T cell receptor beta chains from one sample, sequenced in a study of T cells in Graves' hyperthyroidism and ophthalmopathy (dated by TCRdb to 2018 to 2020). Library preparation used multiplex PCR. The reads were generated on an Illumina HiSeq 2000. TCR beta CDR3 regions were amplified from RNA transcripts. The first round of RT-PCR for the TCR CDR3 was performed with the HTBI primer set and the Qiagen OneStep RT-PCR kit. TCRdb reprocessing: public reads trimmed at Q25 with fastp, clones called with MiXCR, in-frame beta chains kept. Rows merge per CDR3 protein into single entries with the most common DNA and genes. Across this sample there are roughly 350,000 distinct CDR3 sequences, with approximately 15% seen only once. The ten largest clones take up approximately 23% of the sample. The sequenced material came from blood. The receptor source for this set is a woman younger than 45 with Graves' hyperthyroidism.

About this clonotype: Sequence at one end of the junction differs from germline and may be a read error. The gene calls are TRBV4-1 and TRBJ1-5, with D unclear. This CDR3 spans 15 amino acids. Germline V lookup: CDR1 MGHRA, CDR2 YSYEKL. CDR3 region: CAGSQDGQHDQPQHF. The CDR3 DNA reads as TGCGCCGGCAGCCAAGATGGGCAGCACGATCAGCCCCAGCATTTT.

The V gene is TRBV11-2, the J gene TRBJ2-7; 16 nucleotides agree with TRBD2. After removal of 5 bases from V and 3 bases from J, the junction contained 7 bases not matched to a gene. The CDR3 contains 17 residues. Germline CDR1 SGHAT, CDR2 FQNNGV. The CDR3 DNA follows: TGTGCCAGCAGCACAGGGACTAGCGGGAGGGGTGACTACGAGCAGTACTTC. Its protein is CASSTGTSGRGDYEQYF.

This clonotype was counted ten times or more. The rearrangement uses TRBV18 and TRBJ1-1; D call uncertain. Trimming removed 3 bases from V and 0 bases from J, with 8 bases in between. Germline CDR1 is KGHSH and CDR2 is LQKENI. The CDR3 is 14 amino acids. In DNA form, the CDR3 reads TGTGCCAGCTCACCCCGGACGGTGAACACTGAAGCTTTCTTT. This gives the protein CASSPRTVNTEAFF.

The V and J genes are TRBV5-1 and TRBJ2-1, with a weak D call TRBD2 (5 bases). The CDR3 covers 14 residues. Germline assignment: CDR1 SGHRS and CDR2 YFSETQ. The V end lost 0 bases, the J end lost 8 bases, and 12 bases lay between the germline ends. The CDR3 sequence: CASSLVGSGDEQFF. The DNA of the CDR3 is TGCGCCAGCAGCTTGGTCGGATCCGGGGATGAGCAGTTCTTC.

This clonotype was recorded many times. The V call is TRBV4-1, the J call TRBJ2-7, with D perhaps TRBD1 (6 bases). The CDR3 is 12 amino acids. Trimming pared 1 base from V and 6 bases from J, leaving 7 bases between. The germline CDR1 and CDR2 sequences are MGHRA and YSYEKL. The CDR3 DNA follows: TGCGCCAGCAGCCAAGTAGGGGGCGAGCAGTACTTC. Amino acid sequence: CASSQVGGEQYF.

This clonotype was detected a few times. CDR3 sequence reads: CASSPHPSRYNEQFF. The CDR3, as DNA: TGTGCCAGCAGCCCACACCCCAGCAGGTACAATGAGCAGTTCTTC. The chain recombines TRBV7-2 with TRBJ2-1; no clear D. Trimming cost V 5 bases and J 4 bases, with 15 bases left between them. The germline V gene encodes CDR1 SGHTA and CDR2 FQGNSA. This CDR3 region has 15 residues.

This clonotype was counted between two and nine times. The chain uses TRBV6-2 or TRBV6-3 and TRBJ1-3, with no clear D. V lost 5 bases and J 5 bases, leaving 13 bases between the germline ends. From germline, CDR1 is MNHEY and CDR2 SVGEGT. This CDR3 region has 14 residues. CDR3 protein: CASSGPDWRNTIYF. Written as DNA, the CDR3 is TGTGCCAGCAGTGGTCCGGATTGGAGAAACACCATATATTTT.

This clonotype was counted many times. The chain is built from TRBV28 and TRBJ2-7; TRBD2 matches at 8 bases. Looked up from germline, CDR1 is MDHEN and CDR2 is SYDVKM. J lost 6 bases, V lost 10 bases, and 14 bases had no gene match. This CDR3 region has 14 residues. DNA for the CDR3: TGTGCCACCGAGACTAGCGCCGATCCCAGCGAGCAGTACTTC. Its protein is CATETSADPSEQYF.

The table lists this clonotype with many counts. CDR3 nucleotide sequence: TGTGCCAGCAGTTTAGTCGGCGGAGTCCCGGAGCAGTACTTC. Protein: CASSLVGGVPEQYF. The gene calls are TRBV27 and TRBJ2-7; D unclear. CDR1 and CDR2 from the germline V gene are MNHEY and SMNVEV (reference sequence). There are 14 residues in the CDR3. Trimming stripped 2 bases from V and 7 bases from J, with 15 bases between.

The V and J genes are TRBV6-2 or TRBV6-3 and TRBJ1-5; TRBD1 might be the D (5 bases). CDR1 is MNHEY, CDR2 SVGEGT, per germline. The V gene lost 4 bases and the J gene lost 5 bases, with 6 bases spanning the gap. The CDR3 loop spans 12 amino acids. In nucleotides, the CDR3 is TGTGCCAGCAGTTGGGGGTATCAGCCCCAGCATTTT. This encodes CASSWGYQPQHF.

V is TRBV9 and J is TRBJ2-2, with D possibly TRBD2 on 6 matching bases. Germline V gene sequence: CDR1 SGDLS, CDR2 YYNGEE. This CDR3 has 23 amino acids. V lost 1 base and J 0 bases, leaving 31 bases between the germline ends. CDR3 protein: CASSVNRRPSTSRLHPNTGELFF. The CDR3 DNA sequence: TGTGCCAGCAGCGTAAACCGCAGGCCATCCACTAGCCGGCTACACCCGAACACCGGGGAGCTGTTTTTT. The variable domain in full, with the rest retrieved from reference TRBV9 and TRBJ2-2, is DSGVTQTPKHLITATGQRVTLRCSPRSGDLSVYWYQQSLDQGLQFLIQYYNGEERAKGNILERFSAQQFPDLHSELNLSSLELGDSALYFCASSVNRRPSTSRLHPNTGELFFGEGSRLTVL.

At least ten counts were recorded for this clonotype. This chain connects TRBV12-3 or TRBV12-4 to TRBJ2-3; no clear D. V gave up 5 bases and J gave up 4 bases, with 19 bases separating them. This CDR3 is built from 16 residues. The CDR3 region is CASSPLLGNGADTQYF. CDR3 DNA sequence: TGTGCCAGCAGTCCACTACTTGGGAACGGTGCAGATACGCAGTATTTT.

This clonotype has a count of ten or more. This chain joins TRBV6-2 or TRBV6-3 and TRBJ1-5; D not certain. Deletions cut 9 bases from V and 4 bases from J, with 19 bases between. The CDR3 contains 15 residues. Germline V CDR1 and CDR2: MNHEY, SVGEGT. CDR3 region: CASARGVDGNQPQHF. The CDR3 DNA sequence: TGTGCCAGTGCCCGTGGAGTCGATGGGAATCAGCCCCAGCATTTT.

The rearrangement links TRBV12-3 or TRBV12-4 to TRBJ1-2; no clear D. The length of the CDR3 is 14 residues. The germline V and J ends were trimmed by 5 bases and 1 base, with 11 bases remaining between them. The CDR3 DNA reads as TGTGCCAGCAGTGCGATCGGGGATAACTATGGCTACACCTTC. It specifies CASSAIGDNYGYTF.

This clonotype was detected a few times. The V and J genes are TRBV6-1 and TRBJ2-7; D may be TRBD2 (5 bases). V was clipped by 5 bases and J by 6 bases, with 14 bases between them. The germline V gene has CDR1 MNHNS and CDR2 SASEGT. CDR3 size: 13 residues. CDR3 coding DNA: TGTGCCAGCAGTACTGGGCTCGGACTCGAGCAGTACTTC. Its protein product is CASSTGLGLEQYF.

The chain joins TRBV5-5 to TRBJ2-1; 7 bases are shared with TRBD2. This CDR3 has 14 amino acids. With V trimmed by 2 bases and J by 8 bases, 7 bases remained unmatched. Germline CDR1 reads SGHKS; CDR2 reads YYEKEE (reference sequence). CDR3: CASSFLAGEDEQFF. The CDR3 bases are TGTGCCAGCAGCTTTCTGGCGGGAGAAGATGAGCAGTTCTTC. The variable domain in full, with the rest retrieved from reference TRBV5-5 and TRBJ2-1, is DAGVTQSPTHLIKTRGQQVTLRCSPISGHKSVSWYQQVLGQGPQFIFQYYEKEERGRGNFPDRFSARQFPNYSSELNVNALLLGDSALYLCASSFLAGEDEQFFGPGTRLTVL.

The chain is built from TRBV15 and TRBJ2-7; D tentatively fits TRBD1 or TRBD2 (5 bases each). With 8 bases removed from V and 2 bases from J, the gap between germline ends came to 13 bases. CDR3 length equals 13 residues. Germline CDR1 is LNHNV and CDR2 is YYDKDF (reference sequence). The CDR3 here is CATRLVGAYEQYF. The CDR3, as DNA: TGTGCCACCCGTCTTGTGGGGGCCTACGAGCAGTACTTC.

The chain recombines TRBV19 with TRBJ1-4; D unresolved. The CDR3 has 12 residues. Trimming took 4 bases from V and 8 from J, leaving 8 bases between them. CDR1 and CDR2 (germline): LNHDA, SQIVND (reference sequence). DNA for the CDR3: TGTGCCAGTAGTAAGACCGGGGAAAAACTGTTTTTT. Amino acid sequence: CASSKTGEKLFF.

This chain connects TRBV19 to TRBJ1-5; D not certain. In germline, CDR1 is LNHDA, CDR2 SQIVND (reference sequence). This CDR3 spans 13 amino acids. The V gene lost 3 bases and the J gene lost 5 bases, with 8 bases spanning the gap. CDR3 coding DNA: TGTGCCAGTAGTATCGCTAGACATCAGCCCCAGCATTTT. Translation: CASSIARHQPQHF.

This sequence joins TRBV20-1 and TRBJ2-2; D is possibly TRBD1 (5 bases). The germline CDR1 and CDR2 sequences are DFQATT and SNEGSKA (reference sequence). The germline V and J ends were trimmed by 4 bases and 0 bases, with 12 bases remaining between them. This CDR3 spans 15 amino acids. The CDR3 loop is CSAILGRTNTGELFF. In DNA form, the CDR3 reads TGCAGTGCTATACTGGGGCGGACGAACACCGGGGAGCTGTTTTTT.

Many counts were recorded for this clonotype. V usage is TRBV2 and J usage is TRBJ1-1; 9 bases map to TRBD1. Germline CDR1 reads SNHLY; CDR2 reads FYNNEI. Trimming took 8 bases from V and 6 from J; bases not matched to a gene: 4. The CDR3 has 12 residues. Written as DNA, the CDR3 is TGTGCCAGCTTGACAGGGGGATCTGAAGCTTTCTTT. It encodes CASLTGGSEAFF. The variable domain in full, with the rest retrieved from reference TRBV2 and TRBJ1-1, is EPEVTQTPSHQVTQMGQEVILRCVPISNHLYFYWYRQILGQKVEFLVSFYNNEISEKSEIFDDQFSVERPDGSNFTLKIRSTKLEDSAMYFCASLTGGSEAFFGQGTRLTVV.

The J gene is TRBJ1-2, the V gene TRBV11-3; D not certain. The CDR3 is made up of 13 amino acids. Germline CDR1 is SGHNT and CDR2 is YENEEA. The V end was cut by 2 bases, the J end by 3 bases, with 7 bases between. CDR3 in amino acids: CASSLMTDYGYTF. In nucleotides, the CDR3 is TGTGCCAGCAGCTTAATGACGGACTATGGCTACACCTTC.

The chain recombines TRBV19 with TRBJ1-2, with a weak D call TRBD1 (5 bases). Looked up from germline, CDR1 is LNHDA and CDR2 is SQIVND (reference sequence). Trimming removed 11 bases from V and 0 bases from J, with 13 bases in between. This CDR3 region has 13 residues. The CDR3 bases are TGTGCCTCAAAGGGGTCAGCTAACTATGGCTACACCTTC. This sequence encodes CASKGSANYGYTF.